The clone carrying this T cell receptor (beta chain) has only a few counts. Amplification used 60 Vbeta primers and 13 Jbeta primers. Assay used: immunoSEQ multiplex PCR; TCRdb lists only in-frame clones, some missing. The sample consists of 200,000 to 250,000 clones, 77% of them appearing once. This entry comes from a study of cytomegalovirus exposure and HLA in healthy donors. V lost 11 bases and J lost 3, with 11 bases in between. CDR1 is MNHEY, CDR2 SVGAGI, per germline. This CDR3 spans 12 amino acids. Sequences were obtained from PBMCs. The chain joins TRBV6-5 to TRBJ1-5, with D maybe TRBD1 (5 bases). The sequence derives from a woman in her sixties or seventies in good health and CMV-seropositive. The CDR3 DNA reads TGTGCCGGATCAGGGAACAATCAGCCCCAGCATTTT. The encoded protein is CAGSGNNQPQHF.